The clone carrying this T cell receptor (beta chain) was seen just once. What it binds is not known. The source of the sample is a study of shared clonotypes between healthy human individuals. General study points: Blood was the only sampled material, and tissue repertoires likely differ.

CD45RO-negative cells were positively selected for CCR7, leaving out terminally differentiated effector memory CD45RA+ cells. The germline V gene has CDR1 SGHRS and CDR2 YFSETQ. The ends lost 0 bases at V and 0 bases at J; junction bases unmatched: 2. The length of the CDR3 is 16 residues. The repertoire was sequenced with immunoSEQ multiplex PCR; TCRdb's copy has only in-frame clones and lacks some. Of roughly 1,800,000 clones listed, just under 95% were seen once; the top ten hold around 1%. The source material was naive CD8+ T cells sorted from blood. This receptor was taken from a man between 18 and 29 years old in good health. The chain joins TRBV5-1 to TRBJ2-7; 11 nucleotides agree with TRBD2. Written as DNA, the CDR3 is TGCGCCAGCAGCTTGGGACTAGCGGGATTCTCCTACGAGCAGTACTTC. Protein: CASSLGLAGFSYEQYF.